The subject of this entry is one T cell receptor beta chain. Authors' analysis steps: The authors estimated nucleated cell counts from reference gene primer amplification. This table comes from immunoSEQ multiplex PCR, and its TCRdb copy is limited to in-frame clones, with some not included. The V and J calls and clone size come from that table; D and trimming were worked out from the DNA. The table has hundreds of thousands of clones, around 89% seen once. These data come from a study of blood T cell repertoires in COVID-19. Study overall: There were acute and convalescent COVID-19 samples, and they came from the United States, Italy and Spain. Sources were T cells, B-cell-depleted T cells, or PBMCs; the material itself was cDNA or gDNA.

Germline lookup yields CDR1 LNHDA and CDR2 SQIVND (reference sequence). This CDR3 contains 16 residues. V dropped 1 base and J dropped 2 bases, with 12 bases sitting between them. This rearrangement joins TRBV19 to TRBJ1-5, with a weak D call TRBD1 (5 bases). The sample taken for sequencing was peripheral blood. The clonotype was recovered from a woman aged 18-29 years with acute or convalescent COVID-19. In DNA form, the CDR3 reads TGTGCCAGTAGTATAGGTGGAGGGACGGGCAATCAGCCCCAGCATTTT. As protein: CASSIGGGTGNQPQHF.